The rows below give T cell receptor beta chains drawn from one sample of a study of CD8+CD57+ T cells in acquired aplastic anemia. TCRdb fed the reads into MiXCR, producing one record per CDR3 protein. The table lists some 180,000 distinct CDR3 sequences, nearly 65% of them singletons. The specimen was sorted CD4+, CD8+, or CD8+CD57+ T cells (not recorded which) from PBMCs. These receptors all come from a human donor with aplastic anemia. Both conserved end residues are part of each CDR3. The D gene is left open where the match is weak. Size is stated for part of the rows, as once, few or many counts, or as a class when the clone is expanded.

d_gene: .
j_gene: TRBJ2-3
v_gene: TRBV12-3/TRBV12-4
abundance: once
CDR3aa: CASSFSGTQYF
CDR3nt: TGTGCCAGCAGTTTCTCTGGTACGCAGTATTTT

d_gene: TRBD1
j_gene: TRBJ2-7
v_gene: TRBV5-1
abundance: .
CDR3aa: CASSYGQGSSYEQYF
CDR3nt: TGCGCCAGCAGCTACGGACAGGGCAGCTCCTACGAGCAGTACTTC

d_gene: .
j_gene: TRBJ1-3
v_gene: TRBV12-3/TRBV12-4
abundance: .
CDR3aa: CASPFGQQGNTIYF
CDR3nt: TGTGCCAGCCCCTTTGGACAGCAAGGAAACACCATATATTTT

d_gene: TRBD1
j_gene: TRBJ2-7
v_gene: TRBV20-1
abundance: .
CDR3aa: CSASPGTGVDEQYF
CDR3nt: TGCAGTGCTAGTCCCGGGACAGGGGTCGACGAGCAGTACTTC

d_gene: TRBD2
j_gene: TRBJ2-1
v_gene: TRBV7-3
abundance: few
CDR3aa: CASSSASGGYNEQFF
CDR3nt: TGTGCCAGCAGCTCCGCTAGCGGGGGATACAATGAGCAGTTCTTC

d_gene: TRBD2
j_gene: TRBJ2-1
v_gene: TRBV7-8
abundance: once
CDR3aa: CATSAGETYNEQFF
CDR3nt: TGTGCCACCTCAGCGGGAGAAACCTACAATGAGCAGTTCTTC

d_gene: .
j_gene: TRBJ1-1
v_gene: TRBV20-1
abundance: .
CDR3aa: CSAPRGGNTEAFF
CDR3nt: TGCAGTGCCCCCCGCGGAGGGAACACTGAAGCTTTCTTT

d_gene: .
j_gene: TRBJ2-7
v_gene: TRBV7-9
abundance: once
CDR3aa: CASSPEVYSYEQYF
CDR3nt: TGTGCCAGCAGCCCAGAGGTTTACTCCTACGAGCAGTACTTC

d_gene: TRBD1
j_gene: TRBJ2-7
v_gene: TRBV29-1
abundance: .
CDR3aa: CSVEQDRHYEQYF
CDR3nt: TGCAGTGTTGAACAGGACAGGCACTACGAGCAGTACTTC

d_gene: .
j_gene: TRBJ1-1
v_gene: TRBV15
abundance: few
CDR3aa: CATSRDGREEAFF
CDR3nt: TGTGCCACCAGCAGAGATGGGAGGGAGGAAGCTTTCTTT

d_gene: .
j_gene: TRBJ1-4
v_gene: TRBV4-1
abundance: many
CDR3aa: CASTGVGRTNEKLFF
CDR3nt: TGCGCCAGCACGGGGGTCGGCCGAACTAATGAAAAACTGTTTTTT